This T cell receptor (beta chain) was recorded in a study of T-cell reconstitution after alpha-beta-depleted transplantation in children. General study points: Several hundred expanded graft clones reportedly were the source of alpha-beta T cells about two months after transplant. Some patients owed their high day-60 TCRbeta diversity to surviving recipient T cells and thymic progenitors. Diversity and T-cell counts at one year after transplant derived mostly from new T cells.

During its preparation, the TCRbeta library received unique molecular identifiers. TCRdb reprocessed the PCR reads via MiXCR and lists one record per CDR3 protein. This sample has about 1,000,000 distinct CDR3 sequences, with around 30% found just once. The CDR3 runs 12 residues. V was clipped by 3 bases and J by 13 bases; unmatched bases: 5. In its sample, this clonotype was seen a few times. No antigen is known for it. This specimen consisted of PBMCs, mostly from graft donor cells, obtained 360 days after TCRalphabeta/CD19-depleted stem cell transplant. This chain uses TRBV12-3 or TRBV12-4 with TRBJ2-1, with 8 nucleotides matching TRBD2. The sequence derives from a boy in the first two years of life who had a stem cell transplant for SCID, so the T cells may come from the graft donor. This chain's CDR3 is CASSFRGGGQFF. The CDR3 nucleotides are TGTGCCAGCAGTTTTCGGGGGGGAGGTCAGTTCTTC.